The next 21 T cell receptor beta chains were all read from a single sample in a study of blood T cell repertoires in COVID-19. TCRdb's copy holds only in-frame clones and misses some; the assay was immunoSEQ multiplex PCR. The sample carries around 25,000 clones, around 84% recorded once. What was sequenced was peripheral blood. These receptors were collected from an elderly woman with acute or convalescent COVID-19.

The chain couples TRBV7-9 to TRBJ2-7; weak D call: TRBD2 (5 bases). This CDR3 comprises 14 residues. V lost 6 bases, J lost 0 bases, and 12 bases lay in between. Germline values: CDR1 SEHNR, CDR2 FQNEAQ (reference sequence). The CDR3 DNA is TGTGCCAGCAGGTCCCCGGGGAGCTCCTACGAGCAGTACTTC. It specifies CASRSPGSSYEQYF.

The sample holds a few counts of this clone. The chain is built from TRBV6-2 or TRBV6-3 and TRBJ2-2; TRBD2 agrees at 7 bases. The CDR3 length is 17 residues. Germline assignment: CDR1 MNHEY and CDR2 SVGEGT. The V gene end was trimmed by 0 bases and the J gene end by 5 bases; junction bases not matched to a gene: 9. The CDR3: CASSYSEGAGATGELFF. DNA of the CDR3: TGTGCCAGCAGTTACTCGGAAGGGGCGGGAGCGACCGGGGAGCTGTTTTTT.

In DNA form, the CDR3 reads TGTGCCAGCAGCTTCACAGGGAACACCTACAATGAGCAGTTCTTC. Translated, it gives CASSFTGNTYNEQFF. The chain joins TRBV7-8 to TRBJ2-1, with D perhaps TRBD1 (6 bases). The CDR3 extends over 15 amino acids. The germline V gene encodes CDR1 SGHVS and CDR2 FQNEAQ. Trimming removed 3 bases from V and 2 bases from J, with 11 bases in between.

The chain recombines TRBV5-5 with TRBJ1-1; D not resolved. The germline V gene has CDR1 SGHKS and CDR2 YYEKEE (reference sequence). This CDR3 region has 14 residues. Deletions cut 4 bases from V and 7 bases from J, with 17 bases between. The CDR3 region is CASSPEHSGIEAFF. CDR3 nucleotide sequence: TGTGCCAGCAGCCCTGAGCACAGCGGTATTGAAGCTTTCTTT.

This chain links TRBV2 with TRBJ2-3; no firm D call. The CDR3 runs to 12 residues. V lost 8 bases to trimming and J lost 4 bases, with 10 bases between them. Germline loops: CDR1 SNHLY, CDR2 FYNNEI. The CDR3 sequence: CASGTDSDTQYF. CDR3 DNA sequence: TGTGCCAGCGGAACTGACTCAGATACGCAGTATTTT.

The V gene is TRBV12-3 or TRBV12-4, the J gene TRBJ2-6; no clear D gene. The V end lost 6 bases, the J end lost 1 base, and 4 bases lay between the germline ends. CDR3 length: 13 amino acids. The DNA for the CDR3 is TGTGCCAGCAGGTCATCTGGGGCCAACGTCCTGACTTTC. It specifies CASRSSGANVLTF.

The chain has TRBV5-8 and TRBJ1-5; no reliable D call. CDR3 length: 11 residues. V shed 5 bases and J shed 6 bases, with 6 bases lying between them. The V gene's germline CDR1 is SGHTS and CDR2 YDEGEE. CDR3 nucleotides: TGTGCCAGCAGTGAGGTTCAGCCCCAGCATTTT. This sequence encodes CASSEVQPQHF.

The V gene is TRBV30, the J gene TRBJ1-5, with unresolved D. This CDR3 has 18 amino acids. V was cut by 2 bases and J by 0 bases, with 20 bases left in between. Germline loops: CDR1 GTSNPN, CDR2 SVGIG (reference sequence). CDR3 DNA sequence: TGTGCCTGGAGTAAACCCGGGAACCTTTTTTATAGCAATCAGCCCCAGCATTTT. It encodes CAWSKPGNLFYSNQPQHF.

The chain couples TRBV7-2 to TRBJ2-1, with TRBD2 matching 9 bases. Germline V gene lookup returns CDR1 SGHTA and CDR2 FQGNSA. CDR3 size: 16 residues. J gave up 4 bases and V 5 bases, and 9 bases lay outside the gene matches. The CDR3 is CASSLTGLAAYNEQFF. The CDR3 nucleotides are TGTGCCAGCAGCCTCACGGGACTAGCTGCGTACAATGAGCAGTTCTTC.

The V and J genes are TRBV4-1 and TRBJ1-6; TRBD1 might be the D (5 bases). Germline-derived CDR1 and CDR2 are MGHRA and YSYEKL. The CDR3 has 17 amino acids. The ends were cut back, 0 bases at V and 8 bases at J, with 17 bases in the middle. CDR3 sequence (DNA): TGCGCCAGCAGCCAAGAGGTGCGGCAGGGATGGGATTCACCCCTCCACTTT. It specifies CASSQEVRQGWDSPLHF.

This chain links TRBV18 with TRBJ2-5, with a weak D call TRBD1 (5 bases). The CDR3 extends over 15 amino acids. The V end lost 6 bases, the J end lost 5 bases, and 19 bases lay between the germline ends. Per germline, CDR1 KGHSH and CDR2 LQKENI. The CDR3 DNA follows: TGTGCCAGCTCGCCAACTCCTCAGGGTACGGAGACCCAGTACTTC. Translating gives CASSPTPQGTETQYF.

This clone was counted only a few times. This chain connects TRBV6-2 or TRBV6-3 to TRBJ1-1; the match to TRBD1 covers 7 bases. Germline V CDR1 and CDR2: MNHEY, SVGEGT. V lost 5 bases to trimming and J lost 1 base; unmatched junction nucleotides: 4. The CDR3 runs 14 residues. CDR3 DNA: TGTGCCAGCAGTCCCGGGACAGCGAACACTGAAGCTTTCTTT. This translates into CASSPGTANTEAFF.

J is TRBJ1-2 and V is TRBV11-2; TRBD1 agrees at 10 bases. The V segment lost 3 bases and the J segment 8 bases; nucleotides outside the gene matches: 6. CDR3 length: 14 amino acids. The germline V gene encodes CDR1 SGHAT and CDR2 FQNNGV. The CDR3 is CASSFEGTGVGYTF. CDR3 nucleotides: TGTGCCAGCAGCTTCGAAGGGACAGGGGTGGGCTACACCTTC.

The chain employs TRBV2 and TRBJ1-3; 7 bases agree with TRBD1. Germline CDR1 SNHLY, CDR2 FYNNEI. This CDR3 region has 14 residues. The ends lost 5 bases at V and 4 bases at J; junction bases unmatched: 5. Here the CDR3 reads CASSLTGNGNTIYF. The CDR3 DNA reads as TGTGCCAGCAGTCTGACAGGGAACGGAAACACCATATATTTT. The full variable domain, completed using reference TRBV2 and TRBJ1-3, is EPEVTQTPSHQVTQMGQEVILRCVPISNHLYFYWYRQILGQKVEFLVSFYNNEISEKSEIFDDQFSVERPDGSNFTLKIRSTKLEDSAMYFCASSLTGNGNTIYFGEGSWLTVV.

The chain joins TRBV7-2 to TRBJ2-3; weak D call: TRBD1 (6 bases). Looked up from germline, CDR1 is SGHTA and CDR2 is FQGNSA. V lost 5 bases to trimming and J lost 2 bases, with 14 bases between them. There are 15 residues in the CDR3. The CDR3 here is CASSPQGSPTDTQYF. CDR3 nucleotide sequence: TGTGCCAGCAGCCCGCAGGGGTCCCCCACAGATACGCAGTATTTT.

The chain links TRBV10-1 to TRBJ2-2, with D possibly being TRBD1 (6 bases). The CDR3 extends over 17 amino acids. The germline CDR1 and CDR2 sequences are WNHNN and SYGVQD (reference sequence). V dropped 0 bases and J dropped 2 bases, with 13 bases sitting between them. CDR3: CASSESGGPRNTGELFF. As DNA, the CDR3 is TGCGCCAGCAGTGAGTCAGGGGGACCCCGAAACACCGGGGAGCTGTTTTTT.

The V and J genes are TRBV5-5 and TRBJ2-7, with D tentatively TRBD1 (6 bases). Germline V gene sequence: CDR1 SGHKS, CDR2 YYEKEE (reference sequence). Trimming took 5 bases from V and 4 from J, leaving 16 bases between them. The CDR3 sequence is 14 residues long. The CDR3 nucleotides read TGTGCCAGCAGTTCCGGGGCAGGGGCATACGAGCAGTACTTC. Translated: CASSSGAGAYEQYF.

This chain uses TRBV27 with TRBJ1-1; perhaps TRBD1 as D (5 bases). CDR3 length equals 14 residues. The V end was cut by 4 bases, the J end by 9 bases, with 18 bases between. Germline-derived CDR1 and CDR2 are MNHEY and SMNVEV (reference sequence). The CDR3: CASSSGWGDTKAFF. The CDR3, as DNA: TGTGCCAGCAGTTCTGGGTGGGGCGATACTAAAGCTTTCTTT.

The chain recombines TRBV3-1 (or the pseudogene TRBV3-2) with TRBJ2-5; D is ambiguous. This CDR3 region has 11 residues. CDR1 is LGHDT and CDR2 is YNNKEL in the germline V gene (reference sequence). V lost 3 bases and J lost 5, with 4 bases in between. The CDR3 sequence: CASSHGETQYF. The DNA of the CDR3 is TGTGCCAGCAGCCACGGGGAGACCCAGTACTTC.

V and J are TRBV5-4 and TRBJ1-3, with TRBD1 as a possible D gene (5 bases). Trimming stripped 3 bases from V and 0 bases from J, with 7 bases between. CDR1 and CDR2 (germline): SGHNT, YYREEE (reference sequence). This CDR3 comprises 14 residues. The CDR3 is CASSSQGSGNTIYF. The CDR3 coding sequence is TGTGCCAGCAGCTCCCAGGGCTCTGGAAACACCATATATTTT.

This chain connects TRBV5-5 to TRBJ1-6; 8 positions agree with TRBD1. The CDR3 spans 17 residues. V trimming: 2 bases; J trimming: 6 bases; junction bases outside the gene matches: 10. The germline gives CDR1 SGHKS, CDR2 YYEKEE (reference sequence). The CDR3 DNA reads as TGTGCCAGCAGCTTATCCATTATACAGGGGGGTAATTCACCCCTCCACTTT. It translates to CASSLSIIQGGNSPLHF. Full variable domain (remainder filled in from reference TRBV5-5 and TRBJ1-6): DAGVTQSPTHLIKTRGQQVTLRCSPISGHKSVSWYQQVLGQGPQFIFQYYEKEERGRGNFPDRFSARQFPNYSSELNVNALLLGDSALYLCASSLSIIQGGNSPLHFGNGTRLTVT.